A single sample gave rise to the 10 T cell receptor beta chains below, sequenced in a study of blood T cell repertoires in COVID-19. The table came from immunoSEQ multiplex PCR; TCRdb's copy has only in-frame clones and leaves some out. The data hold just over 300,000 clones, with 89% observed a single time. Material for sequencing was peripheral blood. The receptors originated from a woman in her thirties with COVID-19, enrolled during active disease.

This chain joins TRBV11-2 and TRBJ2-2; the match to TRBD2 covers 11 bases. Trimming at V came to 9 bases and at J to 1 base, leaving 4 bases not matched to a gene. The CDR3 sequence is 15 residues long. The germline V gene encodes CDR1 SGHAT and CDR2 FQNNGV. This chain's CDR3 is CASLAGGLNTGELFF. DNA of the CDR3: TGTGCCAGTTTAGCGGGGGGGCTGAACACCGGGGAGCTGTTTTTT.

This clone was seen a few times. The chain uses TRBV7-8 and TRBJ1-4; 11 bases match TRBD1. CDR3 size: 15 residues. The trim removed 1 base at V and 8 bases at J, leaving 3 bases unmatched. The V gene's germline CDR1 is SGHVS and CDR2 FQNEAQ. The DNA of the CDR3 is TGTGCCAGCAGCTTAGGAGGGACAGGGGGGGAAAAACTGTTTTTT. As protein: CASSLGGTGGEKLFF. Drawing the rest from reference TRBV7-8 and TRBJ1-4, the complete variable domain is GAGVSQSPRYKVAKRGQDVALRCDPISGHVSLFWYQQALGQGPEFLTYFQNEAQLDKSGLPSDRFFAERPEGSVSTLKIQRTQQEDSAVYLCASSLGGTGGEKLFFGSGTQLSVL.

This clone appeared once. The rearrangement uses TRBV5-4 and TRBJ1-4; 10 bases align to TRBD1. The CDR3 length is 15 residues. Per the germline V gene, CDR1 is SGHNT and CDR2 is YYREEE (reference sequence). V lost 2 bases, J lost 6 bases, and 4 bases stayed unmatched. CDR3 bases: TGTGCCAGCAGCTTAGCGGGACAGGGGCATGAAAAACTGTTTTTT. It is translated as CASSLAGQGHEKLFF.

The gene calls are TRBV2 and TRBJ1-4, with TRBD1 identical over 7 bases. The CDR3 is made up of 15 amino acids. With V trimmed by 6 bases and J by 8 bases, 12 bases remained unmatched. Germline lookup yields CDR1 SNHLY and CDR2 FYNNEI. The CDR3 sequence is CASRPDRVGGEKLFF. The CDR3 region has the DNA TGTGCCAGCAGACCCGACAGGGTCGGTGGCGAAAAACTGTTTTTT.

This clone was recorded once. The chain is built from TRBV19 and TRBJ2-5, with a tentative D call TRBD1 (5 bases). Germline assignment: CDR1 LNHDA and CDR2 SQIVND (reference sequence). The CDR3 runs 12 residues. V was trimmed by 4 bases and J by 5 bases, leaving 8 bases between them. This CDR3 is CASSTGLETQYF. CDR3 bases: TGTGCCAGTAGTACAGGGTTGGAGACCCAGTACTTC. Complete variable domain (other parts from reference TRBV19 and TRBJ2-5): DGGITQSPKYLFRKEGQNVTLSCEQNLNHDAMYWYRQDPGQGLRLIYYSQIVNDFQKGDIAEGYSVSREKKESFPLTVTSAQKNPTAFYLCASSTGLETQYFGPGTRLLVL.

This clone came up once. V and J are TRBV6-5 and TRBJ1-1; 8 nucleotides align to TRBD1. CDR1 is MNHEY, CDR2 SVGAGI, per germline. This CDR3 has 13 residues. V dropped 0 bases and J dropped 12; count of bases not matched to a gene: 6. The CDR3 nucleotides read TGTGCCAGCAGTTACTCAGCAGGGGGCGAAACTTTCTTT. This encodes CASSYSAGGETFF.

This chain connects TRBV19 to TRBJ1-4; no reliable D call. Per germline, CDR1 LNHDA and CDR2 SQIVND (reference sequence). Trimming removed 3 bases from V and 3 bases from J, with 14 bases in between. The CDR3 is 16 amino acids. As DNA, the CDR3 is TGTGCCAGTAGTATCTCAAGCCTCCGGGCTAATGAAAAACTGTTTTTT. Translating it yields CASSISSLRANEKLFF.

The rearrangement joins TRBV12-5 to TRBJ1-6; D possibly corresponds to TRBD1 (6 bases). This CDR3 comprises 14 residues. V was trimmed by 6 bases and J by 7 bases, leaving 13 bases between them. Germline V CDR1 and CDR2: LGHNT, FRNRAP. As DNA, the CDR3 is TGTGCTAGTGGAAAGGGGCAGGGGAATTCACCCCTCCACTTT. Its protein is CASGKGQGNSPLHF.

This chain links TRBV7-2 with TRBJ2-1; 9 positions agree with TRBD2. V lost 5 bases, J lost 4 bases, and 3 bases stayed unmatched. This CDR3 has 14 residues. Germline CDR1 and CDR2: SGHTA and FQGNSA. The CDR3 spells CASSPSGTYNEQFF. The CDR3 DNA reads TGTGCCAGCAGCCCTAGCGGGACTTACAATGAGCAGTTCTTC.

The CDR3 sequence is CASSPLSRGANYGYTF. DNA of the CDR3: TGTGCCAGCAGCCCCTTGAGTCGGGGAGCTAACTATGGCTACACCTTC. The J gene is TRBJ1-2, the V gene TRBV7-8; D ambiguous. This CDR3 region has 16 residues. With 5 bases removed from V and 0 bases from J, the gap between germline ends came to 16 bases. Germline V lookup: CDR1 SGHVS, CDR2 FQNEAQ.